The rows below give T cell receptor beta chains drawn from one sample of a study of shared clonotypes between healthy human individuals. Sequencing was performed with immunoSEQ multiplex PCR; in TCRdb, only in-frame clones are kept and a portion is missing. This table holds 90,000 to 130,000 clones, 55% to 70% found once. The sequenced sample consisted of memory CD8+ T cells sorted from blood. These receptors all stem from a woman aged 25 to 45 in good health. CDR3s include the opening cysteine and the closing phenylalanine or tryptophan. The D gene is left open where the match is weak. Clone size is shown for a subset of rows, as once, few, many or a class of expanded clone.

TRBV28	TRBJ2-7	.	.	CASSLLPGYEQYF	TGTGCCAGCAGTTTATTACCGGGATACGAGCAGTACTTC
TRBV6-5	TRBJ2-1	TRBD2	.	CASSPLAGGYNEQFF	TGTGCCAGCAGTCCCCTAGCGGGAGGATACAATGAGCAGTTCTTC
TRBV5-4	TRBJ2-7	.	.	CASSSVDEQYF	TGTGCCAGCAGCTCCGTAGACGAGCAGTACTTC
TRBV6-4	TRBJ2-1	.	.	CASSDSRQTINEQFF	TGTGCCAGCAGTGACTCGAGACAAACCATCAATGAGCAGTTCTTC
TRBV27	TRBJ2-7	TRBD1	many	CASSSQTGGIYEQYF	TGTGCCAGCAGTTCCCAGACAGGGGGAATTTACGAGCAGTACTTC
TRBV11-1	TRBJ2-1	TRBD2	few	CASSAGALADYNEQFF	TGTGCCAGCAGCGCGGGCGCCCTAGCGGACTACAATGAGCAGTTCTTC
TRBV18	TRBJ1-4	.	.	CASSPQENEKLFF	TGTGCCAGCTCACCACAAGAAAATGAAAAACTGTTTTTT
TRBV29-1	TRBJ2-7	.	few	CSVHHEYEQYF	TGCAGCGTCCACCATGAGTACGAGCAGTACTTC
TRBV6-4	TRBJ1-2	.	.	CASSLQGGADGYTF	TGTGCCAGCAGTCTCCAGGGAGGGGCTGATGGCTACACCTTC
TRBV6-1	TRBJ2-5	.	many	CASSEGRDQETQYF	TGTGCCAGCAGTGAAGGAAGGGACCAAGAGACCCAGTACTTC
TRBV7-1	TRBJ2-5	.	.	CASSTPGEAQYF	TGTGCCAGCAGCACCCCGGGGGAGGCCCAGTACTTC
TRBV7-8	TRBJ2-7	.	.	CASSPGQTYEQYF	TGTGCCAGCAGCCCCGGACAGACGTACGAGCAGTACTTC
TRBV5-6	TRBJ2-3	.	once	CASSTSVSGHLTDTQYF	TGTGCCAGCAGCACCAGCGTCTCGGGACATCTCACAGATACGCAGTATTTT
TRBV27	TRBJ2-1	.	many	CASRGGTGNEQFF	TGTGCCAGCAGAGGAGGGACGGGTAATGAGCAGTTCTTC
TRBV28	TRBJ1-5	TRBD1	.	CASRDPGTVRNQPQHF	TGTGCCAGCCGAGATCCGGGGACAGTGCGCAATCAGCCCCAGCATTTT
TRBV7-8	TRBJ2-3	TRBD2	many	CASSLDGRAADTQYF	TGTGCCAGCAGCTTAGACGGGAGGGCGGCAGATACGCAGTATTTT
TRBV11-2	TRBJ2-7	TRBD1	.	CASSFTTGAYEQYF	TGTGCCAGCAGCTTTACCACAGGGGCGTACGAGCAGTACTTC
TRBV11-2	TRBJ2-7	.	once	CASSFTWDESSYEQYF	TGTGCCAGCAGCTTCACCTGGGACGAGAGCTCCTACGAGCAGTACTTC
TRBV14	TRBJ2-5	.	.	CASSQAYGWGQETQYF	TGTGCCAGCAGCCAAGCGTACGGTTGGGGCCAAGAGACCCAGTACTTC
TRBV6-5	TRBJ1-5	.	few	CASSGQKNQPQHF	TGTGCCAGCAGTGGACAAAAGAATCAGCCCCAGCATTTT
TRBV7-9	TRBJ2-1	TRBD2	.	CASSFLPGGYNEQFF	TGTGCCAGCAGCTTTTTGCCGGGAGGTTACAATGAGCAGTTCTTC
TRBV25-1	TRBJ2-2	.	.	CASSEDSSGELFF	TGTGCCAGCAGTGAGGACAGTTCCGGGGAGCTGTTTTTT
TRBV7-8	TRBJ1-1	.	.	CASSLARRQGRAFF	TGTGCCAGCAGCTTAGCGCGTCGGCAGGGAAGAGCTTTCTTT
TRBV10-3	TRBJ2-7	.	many	CAISESAPAIITPSYEQYF	TGTGCCATCAGTGAGTCAGCGCCTGCGATCATAACACCTTCCTACGAGCAGTACTTC
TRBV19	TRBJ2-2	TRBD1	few	CASSPDRASGELFF	TGTGCCAGTAGCCCAGACAGGGCCAGCGGGGAGCTGTTTTTT
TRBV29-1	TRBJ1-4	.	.	CSVPSGEKLFF	TGCAGCGTTCCCAGTGGGGAAAAACTGTTTTTT
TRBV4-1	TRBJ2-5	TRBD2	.	CASSPASGRLETQYF	TGCGCCAGCAGCCCGGCTAGCGGGAGATTGGAGACCCAGTACTTC
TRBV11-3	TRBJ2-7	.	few	CASSLSPSSYEQYF	TGTGCCAGCAGCTTAAGCCCCAGCTCCTACGAGCAGTACTTC
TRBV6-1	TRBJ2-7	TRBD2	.	CASSEAWLAGPYEQYF	TGTGCCAGCAGTGAAGCGTGGCTAGCGGGACCCTACGAGCAGTACTTC
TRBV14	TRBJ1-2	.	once	CASSLTGHSVYGYTF	TGTGCCAGCAGCCTGACGGGACATAGTGTGTATGGCTACACCTTC
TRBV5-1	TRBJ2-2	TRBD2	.	CASSLPPGLAGGLLFF	TGCGCCAGCAGCTTGCCACCGGGACTAGCGGGAGGCCTACTGTTTTTT
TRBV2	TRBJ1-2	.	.	CASSVGQRGTGGYTF	TGTGCCAGCAGTGTCGGTCAACGAGGGACGGGTGGCTACACCTTC
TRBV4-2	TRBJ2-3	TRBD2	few	CASSQREGDTDTQYF	TGTGCCAGCAGCCAACGGGAGGGGGACACAGATACGCAGTATTTT
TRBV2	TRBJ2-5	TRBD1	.	CASSPTGGETQYF	TGTGCCAGCAGCCCCACAGGGGGGGAGACCCAGTACTTC
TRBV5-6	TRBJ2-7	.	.	CASSFMGPIWNYEQYF	TGTGCCAGCAGCTTCATGGGGCCGATCTGGAATTACGAGCAGTACTTC
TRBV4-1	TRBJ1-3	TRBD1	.	CASSPHPGQGYSGNTIYF	TGCGCCAGCAGTCCTCATCCGGGACAGGGGTACTCTGGAAACACCATATATTTT
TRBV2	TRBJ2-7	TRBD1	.	CASTLDRGNTYEQYF	TGTGCCAGCACTTTGGACAGGGGGAATACCTACGAGCAGTACTTC
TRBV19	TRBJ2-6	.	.	CASSTWAASLGANVLTF	TGTGCCAGTAGCACGTGGGCGGCCTCCTTGGGGGCCAACGTCCTGACTTTC
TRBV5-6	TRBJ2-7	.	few	CASSFLAEDEQYF	TGTGCCAGCAGCTTTTTAGCGGAGGACGAGCAGTACTTC
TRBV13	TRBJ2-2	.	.	CASSLGTLSGGELFF	TGTGCCAGCAGCTTAGGCACTTTGAGCGGCGGGGAGCTGTTTTTT
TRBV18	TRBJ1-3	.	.	CASSPAASGTSGNTIYF	TGTGCCAGCTCACCCGCCGCTTCAGGGACCTCTGGAAACACCATATATTTT
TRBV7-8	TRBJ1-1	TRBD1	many	CASSPGQGWNTEAFF	TGTGCCAGCAGCCCAGGACAGGGATGGAACACTGAAGCTTTCTTT
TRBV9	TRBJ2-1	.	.	CASGARELPNEQFF	TGTGCCAGCGGTGCGAGGGAGCTCCCCAATGAGCAGTTCTTC
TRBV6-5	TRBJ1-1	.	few	CASSQGWGTEAFF	TGTGCCAGCAGCCAGGGGTGGGGGACTGAAGCTTTCTTT
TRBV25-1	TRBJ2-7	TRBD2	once	CASSSSSGISYEQYF	TGTGCCAGCAGCTCATCGAGCGGGATATCCTACGAGCAGTACTTC